This passage covers 18 T cell receptor beta chains from one sample sequenced in a study of T cells after yellow fever vaccination (dated by TCRdb to about 2019). The treatment or condition label of this sample denotes: live attenuated yellow fever vaccine strain. Receptors were amplified or captured by 5' RACE. Sequencing relied on an Illumina HiSeq 2500. In TCRdb, the public reads were trimmed at Q25 with fastp and aligned with MiXCR, with productive beta chains retained. CDR3 protein sequences are deduplicated, and each keeps its most common genes and DNA. The sample table contains a few hundred thousand distinct CDR3 sequences; only one count was recorded for 6.5% to 8.5% of them. In total, the top ten clones hold approximately 0.87% of the sample. Sample: CD4+ T cells sorted from PBMCs, taken 15 days after the yellow fever booster vaccination. All receptors come from a young man who received the YFV17D yellow fever vaccine.

In this sample, this clonotype turned up many times. This rearrangement joins TRBV5-1 to TRBJ2-3; 7 bases match TRBD2. V lost 4 bases to trimming and J lost 2 bases; unmatched junction nucleotides: 4. CDR3 length: 14 residues. The germline V gene has CDR1 SGHRS and CDR2 YFSETQ. The CDR3 sequence: CASSQLASTDTQYF. DNA for the CDR3: TGCGCCAGCAGCCAACTAGCGTCCACAGATACGCAGTATTTT.

This clonotype appeared a few times. The chain's CDR3 is CASGLLASGYNEQFF. CDR3 sequence (DNA): TGTGCCAGCGGCCTACTGGCTAGCGGTTACAATGAGCAGTTCTTC. The chain joins TRBV28 to TRBJ2-1, with 7 bases that match TRBD2. The germline gives CDR1 MDHEN, CDR2 SYDVKM. This CDR3 has 15 amino acids. V lost 8 bases to trimming and J lost 4 bases; unmatched junction nucleotides: 11.

A few counts support this clonotype. The rearrangement uses TRBV7-2 and TRBJ2-3, with 8 bases identical to TRBD1. V trimming: 3 bases; J trimming: 4 bases; junction bases outside the gene matches: 6. This CDR3 is built from 15 residues. Germline CDR1 is SGHTA and CDR2 is FQGNSA. The CDR3 coding sequence is TGTGCCAGCAGCTTGGGACAGGCGCGACCAGATACGCAGTATTTT. Its protein is CASSLGQARPDTQYF.

This clonotype was observed a handful of times. The chain combines TRBV20-1 with TRBJ2-4, with D unresolved. The CDR3 runs 18 residues. Germline assignment: CDR1 DFQATT and CDR2 SNEGSKA (reference sequence). Trimming pared 6 bases from V and 0 bases from J, leaving 24 bases between. The CDR3 nucleotides read TGCAGTGCCCCCCCGGCCGCTGAGACCCGACTAGCCAAAAACATTCAGTACTTC. Translated, it gives CSAPPAAETRLAKNIQYF.

This clonotype was counted between two and nine times. The rearrangement links TRBV12-3 or TRBV12-4 to TRBJ2-5, with 12 bases lining up with TRBD1. Losses at the gene ends were 3 bases for V and 3 bases for J; bases not matched to a gene: 5. CDR3 length: 16 residues. CDR3 amino acids: CASSFIGTGGEETQYF. In DNA form, the CDR3 reads TGTGCCAGCAGTTTTATAGGGACAGGGGGCGAAGAGACCCAGTACTTC.

This clonotype was seen only a few times. The chain has TRBV15 and TRBJ1-3, with TRBD1 identical over 7 bases. Trimming removed 5 bases from V and 0 bases from J; junction bases left unmatched: 13. The CDR3 covers 18 residues. Germline V lookup: CDR1 LNHNV, CDR2 YYDKDF (reference sequence). The CDR3 sequence is CATSEGALTVSSGNTIYF. The CDR3 coding sequence is TGTGCCACCAGCGAGGGGGCCCTAACTGTTAGCTCTGGAAACACCATATATTTT.

The rearrangement links TRBV18 to TRBJ2-7, with D perhaps being TRBD1 or TRBD2 (5 bases each). Trimming took off 5 bases at V and 2 bases at J, with 16 bases between the two ends. Germline V gene sequence: CDR1 KGHSH, CDR2 LQKENI. The CDR3 is made up of 15 amino acids. CDR3 sequence reads: CASSTAGTAPYEQYF. The CDR3 coding sequence is TGTGCCAGCTCAACGGCCGGGACGGCCCCCTACGAGCAGTACTTC.

A few counts support this clonotype. The chain joins TRBV4-1 to TRBJ2-7, with D perhaps being TRBD1 or TRBD2 (7 bases each). V lost 1 base and J 4 bases, leaving 14 bases between the germline ends. The CDR3 covers 15 residues. Germline values: CDR1 MGHRA, CDR2 YSYEKL. The CDR3 nucleotides read TGCGCCAGCAGCCAAGGACAGGGACTACGTTACGAGCAGTACTTC. Protein sequence: CASSQGQGLRYEQYF.

This chain joins TRBV5-4 and TRBJ2-3; no clear D gene. With 1 base removed from V and 4 bases from J, the gap between germline ends came to 16 bases. CDR1 is SGHNT, CDR2 YYREEE, per germline (reference sequence). The CDR3 loop spans 16 amino acids. Here the CDR3 DNA reads TGTGCCAGCAGCTTGAGGACGGGCCAGACGGCAGATACGCAGTATTTT. Translation: CASSLRTGQTADTQYF.

This clonotype appeared many times. The chain recombines TRBV12-3 or TRBV12-4 with TRBJ2-3; possible D gene TRBD2, 5 bases. V dropped 1 base and J dropped 8 bases, with 13 bases sitting between them. The CDR3 runs to 14 residues. This chain's CDR3 is CASSLGGSRGTQYF. CDR3 DNA: TGTGCCAGCAGTTTAGGTGGCTCTCGGGGTACGCAGTATTTT.

This clonotype was counted a few times. This rearrangement joins TRBV3-1 to TRBJ2-7; 10 bases line up with TRBD2. The CDR3 runs 14 residues. J was trimmed by 5 bases and V by 1 base; bases with no gene match: 2. The germline gives CDR1 LGHDT, CDR2 YNNKEL (reference sequence). CDR3 in DNA: TGTGCCAGCAGCCAAGTGCTAGCGGGAGACGAGCAGTACTTC. Protein: CASSQVLAGDEQYF.

The J gene is TRBJ2-4, the V gene TRBV6-2 or TRBV6-3; 10 bases line up with TRBD1. Germline V lookup: CDR1 MNHEY, CDR2 SVGEGT. The CDR3 runs 21 residues. Trimming cost V 2 bases and J 2 bases; bases outside gene matches: 18. CDR3 sequence reads: CASSYRTQETGGLNTKNIQYF. The CDR3, as DNA: TGTGCCAGCAGTTACAGGACGCAGGAGACAGGGGGCTTAAATACCAAAAACATTCAGTACTTC.

This clonotype was counted between two and nine times. The rearrangement joins TRBV12-3 or TRBV12-4 to TRBJ2-3; D unclear. V lost 0 bases, J lost 0 bases, and 7 bases lay in between. The CDR3 sequence is 15 residues long. The CDR3 protein is CASSLAQSSTDTQYF. For the CDR3, the DNA is TGTGCCAGCAGTTTAGCACAGTCTAGCACAGATACGCAGTATTTT.

In this sample, this clonotype turned up a few times. The rearrangement uses TRBV19 and TRBJ2-2, with 9 nucleotides matching TRBD1. The CDR3 has 15 amino acids. V lost 6 bases to trimming and J lost 4 bases; unmatched junction nucleotides: 6. Germline V gene sequence: CDR1 LNHDA, CDR2 SQIVND (reference sequence). The CDR3 spells CASRKGQGSTGELFF. In DNA, the CDR3 is TGTGCCAGTAGGAAAGGACAGGGGAGCACCGGGGAGCTGTTTTTT.

A few counts support this clonotype. This sequence joins TRBV7-2 and TRBJ2-5, with D unclear. Germline V CDR1 and CDR2: SGHTA, FQGNSA. V lost 5 bases, J lost 4 bases, and 23 bases lay in between. The CDR3 consists of 17 residues. The CDR3 sequence is CASSLGLDLRQRETQYF. The CDR3, as DNA: TGTGCCAGCAGCCTAGGGTTGGACCTCAGGCAAAGAGAGACCCAGTACTTC.

In this sample, this clonotype turned up a few times. This sequence joins TRBV10-2 and TRBJ2-1; TRBD2 aligns across 15 bases. The CDR3 runs 18 residues. With V trimmed by 6 bases and J by 4 bases, 10 bases remained unmatched. Germline lookup yields CDR1 WSHSY and CDR2 SAAADI. CDR3 DNA sequence: TGCGCCAGCAGGGCCGGGACTAGCGGGAGGCCGCCATACAATGAGCAGTTCTTC. Amino acids: CASRAGTSGRPPYNEQFF.

This clonotype appeared a few times. This chain joins TRBV12-3 or TRBV12-4 and TRBJ1-2; weak D call: TRBD1 (6 bases). V was shortened by 3 bases and J by 6 bases, with 14 bases between the two germline ends. There are 14 residues in the CDR3. CDR3 sequence: CASSLLGGANGYTF. DNA of the CDR3: TGTGCCAGCAGTTTGTTGGGGGGCGCAAATGGCTACACCTTC.

There are many counts of this clonotype. The genes are TRBV24-1 and TRBJ2-7, with D possibly TRBD1 on 6 matching bases. Germline assignment: CDR1 KGHDR and CDR2 SFDVKD. The CDR3 is made up of 16 amino acids. With 7 bases removed from V and 4 bases from J, the gap between germline ends came to 22 bases. The CDR3 DNA sequence: TGTGCCACCAGGACAAGATTATGGACAGCTCCTTACGAGCAGTACTTC. Its translation is CATRTRLWTAPYEQYF.